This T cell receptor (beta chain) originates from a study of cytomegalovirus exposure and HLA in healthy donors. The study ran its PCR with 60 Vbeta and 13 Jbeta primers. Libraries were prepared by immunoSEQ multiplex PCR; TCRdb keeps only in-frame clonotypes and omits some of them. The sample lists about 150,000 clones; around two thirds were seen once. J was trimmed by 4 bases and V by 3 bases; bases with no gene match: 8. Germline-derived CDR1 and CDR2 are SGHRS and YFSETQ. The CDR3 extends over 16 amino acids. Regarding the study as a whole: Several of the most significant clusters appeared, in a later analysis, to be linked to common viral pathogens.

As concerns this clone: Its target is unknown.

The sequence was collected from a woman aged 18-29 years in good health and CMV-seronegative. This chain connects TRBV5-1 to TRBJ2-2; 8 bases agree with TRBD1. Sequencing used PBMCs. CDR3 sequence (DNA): TGCGCCAGCAGCTCGGGACAGGTTATATCCACCGGGGAGCTGTTTTTT. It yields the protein CASSSGQVISTGELFF.